This is a list of T cell receptor beta chains from one sample in a study of cytotoxic CD8 clonotypes in ibrutinib-treated CLL. Using immunoSEQ multiplex PCR, the repertoire was profiled, and TCRdb retains in-frame clones only, with some absent. The table includes 250,000 to 350,000 clones, approximately 76% detected once. Source: PBMCs, taken at disease progression, from a patient treated with ibrutinib. All receptors derive from a human donor with chronic lymphocytic leukemia. Both conserved end residues are part of each CDR3. A D gene is named only where the DNA matches it firmly. Some rows have no size entry. The others give once, few or many, or a class for an expanded clone.

cdr3_aa cdr3_nt d_call j_call v_call clone_size
CASSTPRSYEQYF TGTGCCAGCAGCACACCCCGCTCCTACGAGCAGTACTTC - TRBJ2-7 TRBV11-2 -
CASSSDTSSSYEQYF TGTGCCAGCAGTTCCGACACCTCCAGCTCCTACGAGCAGTACTTC - TRBJ2-7 TRBV28 -
CASSVSPRNTEAFF TGTGCCAGCAGCGTATCCCCACGGAACACTGAAGCTTTCTTT - TRBJ1-1 TRBV9 -
CSARGRGEQYF TGCAGTGCTAGAGGGAGGGGCGAGCAGTACTTC - TRBJ2-7 TRBV20-1 -
CASSSASIDTQYF TGCGCCAGCAGCTCGGCTAGCATCGATACGCAGTATTTT - TRBJ2-3 TRBV5-1 -
CSVERGGQEKLFF TGCAGCGTTGAGCGGGGGGGCCAGGAAAAACTGTTTTTT - TRBJ1-4 TRBV29-1 -
CASSQEGGAWEKLFF TGCGCCAGCAGCCAAGAGGGCGGGGCGTGGGAAAAACTGTTTTTT - TRBJ1-4 TRBV4-1 -
CSVPGQGADYGYTF TGCAGCGTGCCGGGACAGGGGGCGGACTATGGCTACACCTTC TRBD1 TRBJ1-2 TRBV29-1 once
CASSLTAGDNEQFF TGTGCCAGCAGCCTAACAGCCGGGGACAATGAGCAGTTCTTC - TRBJ2-1 TRBV9 -
CASSRSGTNTEAFF TGTGCCAGTAGTCGGTCCGGCACGAACACTGAAGCTTTCTTT - TRBJ1-1 TRBV19 few
CASNPVRDSYEQYF TGTGCCAGCAATCCTGTGCGGGACTCCTACGAGCAGTACTTC - TRBJ2-7 TRBV2 -
CASSRMPQGFDTEAFF TGCGCCAGCAGCCGAATGCCCCAGGGGTTCGACACTGAAGCTTTCTTT - TRBJ1-1 TRBV4-1 -
CAKGTARSPLHF TGTGCCAAGGGGACGGCTCGTTCACCCCTCCACTTT - TRBJ1-6 TRBV27 -
CSVGDGTDHNQPQHF TGCAGCGTTGGGGACGGGACAGACCATAATCAGCCCCAGCATTTT TRBD1 TRBJ1-5 TRBV29-1 -
CASSPWSSYEQYF TGCGCCAGCAGCCCTTGGTCCTCCTACGAGCAGTACTTC - TRBJ2-7 TRBV5-1 -
CASSIDRSYGYTF TGTGCCAGTAGTATTGACAGAAGCTATGGCTACACCTTC - TRBJ1-2 TRBV19 -
CASSLPGTGPTDTQYF TGTGCCAGCAGCTTACCCGGGACAGGCCCCACAGATACGCAGTATTTT TRBD1 TRBJ2-3 TRBV13 -
CASSVSGTGIEQYF TGTGCCAGCAGTGTAAGCGGGACAGGGATCGAGCAGTACTTC TRBD1 TRBJ2-7 TRBV6-1 -
CASTTEYNQPQHF TGTGCCAGTACCACGGAGTACAATCAGCCCCAGCATTTT - TRBJ1-5 TRBV19 -
CASRTQGGNTEAFF TGTGCCAGCAGAACACAGGGGGGGAACACTGAAGCTTTCTTT TRBD1 TRBJ1-1 TRBV7-9 -
CASSQDPPSGPISLTDTQYF TGCGCCAGCAGCCAAGATCCCCCCAGCGGGCCCATTTCTCTCACAGATACGCAGTATTTT - TRBJ2-3 TRBV4-3 -
CASSLGTKSTGELFF TGCGCCAGCAGCTTGGGGACCAAGAGCACCGGGGAGCTGTTTTTT - TRBJ2-2 TRBV5-1 -
CASSEPRTGWGYTF TGTGCCAGCAGTGAACCAAGGACAGGGTGGGGCTACACCTTC TRBD1 TRBJ1-2 TRBV2 -
CASSYQGPYNSPLHF TGTGCCAGCAGTTACCAAGGACCATATAATTCACCCCTCCACTTT - TRBJ1-6 TRBV6-6 -
CASSSGPLYGYTF TGTGCCAGCAGTTCGGGACCGCTCTATGGCTACACCTTC - TRBJ1-2 TRBV27 few
CASGSTAKNIQYF TGTGCCAGTGGGTCGACCGCCAAAAACATTCAGTACTTC - TRBJ2-4 TRBV19 -
CSVGWNEQYF TGCAGTGTCGGGTGGAACGAGCAGTACTTC - TRBJ2-7 TRBV20-1 -
CASSWQGTKQFF TGTGCCAGCAGCTGGCAGGGGACCAAGCAGTTCTTC - TRBJ2-1 TRBV13 -
CASSLGGISYEQYF TGTGCCAGCAGTCTCGGGGGGATCTCCTACGAGCAGTACTTC TRBD2 TRBJ2-7 TRBV6-5 -
CASSFTSGANTGELFF TGTGCCAGCAGCTTCACCAGCGGGGCGAACACCGGGGAGCTGTTTTTT TRBD2 TRBJ2-2 TRBV7-2 few
CASSYRTTTSGGASLDTQYF TGCGCCAGCAGCTATCGGACAACTACTAGCGGGGGGGCCTCGTTAGATACGCAGTATTTT TRBD2 TRBJ2-3 TRBV5-1 -
CASSLGIAGGPDTQYF TGTGCCAGCAGCTTGGGGATAGCGGGAGGGCCTGATACGCAGTATTTT TRBD2 TRBJ2-3 TRBV5-4 -
CASSPWTGGGYGYTF TGTGCCAGCAGCCCCTGGACAGGGGGAGGCTATGGCTACACCTTC TRBD1 TRBJ1-2 TRBV9 -
CAISESFPANYGYTF TGTGCCATCAGTGAGTCGTTCCCCGCTAACTATGGCTACACCTTC - TRBJ1-2 TRBV10-3 -
CASSQGMVGAQNTGELFF TGCGCCAGCAGCCAAGGTATGGTCGGCGCCCAGAACACCGGGGAGCTGTTTTTT - TRBJ2-2 TRBV4-3 -
CSVEDRSGGEGGYTF TGCAGCGTTGAAGACAGGTCAGGGGGCGAAGGAGGCTACACCTTC TRBD1 TRBJ1-2 TRBV29-1 -
CASSVIPTGHNYGYTF TGTGCCAGCAGCGTCATCCCGACAGGGCATAACTATGGCTACACCTTC TRBD1 TRBJ1-2 TRBV9 -